These 23 T cell receptor beta chains share one sample of origin, sequenced in a study of cytomegalovirus exposure and HLA in healthy donors. A multiplex PCR was run with 60 Vbeta primers and 13 Jbeta primers. Assay used: immunoSEQ multiplex PCR; TCRdb lists only in-frame clones, some missing. This table has around 180,000 clones, over 60% appearing once. The sequenced sample consisted of PBMCs. These receptors came from a girl between 5 and 17 years old in good health and CMV-seronegative.

This chain links TRBV6-1 with TRBJ2-5, with 8 bases aligning to TRBD2. J was trimmed by 5 bases and V by 11 bases; bases with no gene match: 10. This CDR3 contains 13 residues. Germline V gene data show CDR1 as MNHNS and CDR2 as SASEGT. The CDR3 nucleotides read TGTGCCTGCGGGGGGCAAAGTCGGGAGACCCAGTACTTC. Encoded protein: CACGGQSRETQYF.

The sample holds a few counts of this clone. The chain links TRBV10-3 to TRBJ2-5; 9 bases match TRBD1. The CDR3 is 15 residues long. V gave up 1 base and J gave up 4 bases; unmatched junction bases: 4. The germline V gene encodes CDR1 ENHRY and CDR2 SYGVKD. CDR3 sequence: CAISELDRGGETQYF. Here the CDR3 DNA reads TGTGCCATCAGTGAGTTGGACAGGGGAGGAGAGACCCAGTACTTC.

The chain couples TRBV9 to TRBJ2-3; tentatively, D is TRBD1 (7 bases). V was shortened by 5 bases and J by 6 bases, with 16 bases between the two germline ends. Germline-derived CDR1 and CDR2 are SGDLS and YYNGEE. The CDR3 is 14 residues long. The CDR3 nucleotides are TGTGCCAGCAGTAAACAGGGGACTGCGGATACGCAGTATTTT. Translation: CASSKQGTADTQYF.

The chain has TRBV2 and TRBJ1-2; 10 nucleotides line up with TRBD1. V shed 0 bases and J 5 bases; nucleotides not matched to a gene: 3. CDR3 length: 15 residues. Per the germline V gene, CDR1 is SNHLY and CDR2 is FYNNEI. CDR3 in amino acids: CASSEATGGYYGYTF. Written as DNA, the CDR3 is TGTGCCAGCAGTGAAGCGACAGGGGGCTATTATGGCTACACCTTC.

The chain employs TRBV15 and TRBJ1-2, with 8 bases identical to TRBD1. J gave up 3 bases and V 1 base, and 7 bases lay outside the gene matches. The CDR3 is 16 residues long. The germline V gene encodes CDR1 LNHNV and CDR2 YYDKDF (reference sequence). CDR3 nucleotide sequence: TGTGCCACCAGCAGAGGAGACAGGGGCCTTGACTATGGCTACACCTTC. Protein product: CATSRGDRGLDYGYTF.

The chain carries TRBV11-2 and TRBJ2-5; a possible D gene is TRBD2 (7 bases). Germline loops: CDR1 SGHAT, CDR2 FQNNGV. The CDR3 covers 12 residues. Trimming pared 8 bases from V and 2 bases from J, leaving 9 bases between. CDR3 in DNA: TGTGCCAGCGGGGGGGCACAAGAGACCCAGTACTTC. Its protein is CASGGAQETQYF.

This rearrangement joins TRBV12-2 to TRBJ2-1; the D call in the table, TRBD2, was not verified against the DNA. TRBV12-2 is given as a pseudogene. This CDR3 contains 20 residues. The CDR3 loop is CASRFADSGAVWSSYNEQFF. CDR3 DNA: TGTGCAAGTCGCTTCGCAGATAGCGGGGCGGTTTGGAGCTCCTACAATGAGCAGTTCTTC.

This chain uses TRBV6-5 with TRBJ1-2; 7 bases agree with TRBD1. After removal of 0 bases from V and 6 bases from J, the junction contained 7 bases not matched to a gene. The CDR3 covers 15 residues. CDR1 and CDR2 (germline): MNHEY, SVGAGI. Here the CDR3 DNA reads TGTGCCAGCAGTTACTCTCCCGACAGGGACGATGGCTACACCTTC. Protein: CASSYSPDRDDGYTF.

This clone was detected a few times. The J gene is TRBJ1-1, the V gene TRBV2; perhaps TRBD1 as D (5 bases). The CDR3 is 13 residues long. Trimming removed 1 base from V and 11 bases from J, with 14 bases in between. Germline V gene lookup returns CDR1 SNHLY and CDR2 FYNNEI. CDR3 sequence reads: CASSEEGVGAAFF. As DNA, the CDR3 is TGTGCCAGCAGTGAAGAAGGGGTAGGGGCGGCTTTCTTT. The full variable domain, with the rest looked up from reference TRBV2 and TRBJ1-1, is EPEVTQTPSHQVTQMGQEVILRCVPISNHLYFYWYRQILGQKVEFLVSFYNNEISEKSEIFDDQFSVERPDGSNFTLKIRSTKLEDSAMYFCASSEEGVGAAFFGQGTRLTVV.

The chain recombines TRBV9 with TRBJ2-6; TRBD1 agrees at 9 bases. CDR1 is SGDLS, CDR2 YYNGEE, per germline. CDR3 length equals 18 residues. V was clipped by 3 bases and J by 0 bases; unmatched bases: 7. CDR3 nucleotide sequence: TGTGCCAGCAGCGCTTCCGGGACAGGGATCTCTGGGGCCAACGTCCTGACTTTC. Residues: CASSASGTGISGANVLTF.

This sequence joins TRBV5-4 and TRBJ2-6; 8 bases align to TRBD1. Germline assignment: CDR1 SGHNT and CDR2 YYREEE (reference sequence). The J segment lost 3 bases and the V segment lost 3 bases, leaving 8 bases of the junction unmatched. This CDR3 spans 17 amino acids. CDR3 amino acids: CASSSLGTGGGANVLTF. The CDR3 coding sequence is TGTGCCAGCAGCTCCCTCGGGACAGGTGGTGGGGCCAACGTCCTGACTTTC.

The CDR3 loop reads CASSFQGLAGKETQYF. The CDR3, as DNA: TGTGCCAGTAGTTTCCAGGGACTAGCGGGGAAAGAGACCCAGTACTTC. The chain combines TRBV19 with TRBJ2-5, with TRBD2 matching over 13 bases. Germline CDR1 is LNHDA and CDR2 is SQIVND (reference sequence). The length of the CDR3 is 16 residues. V lost 5 bases and J lost 3; bases outside the gene matches: 6.

This chain uses TRBV5-4 with TRBJ1-2; possible D gene TRBD1, 6 bases. This CDR3 spans 14 amino acids. Germline-derived CDR1 and CDR2 are SGHNT and YYREEE (reference sequence). V was trimmed by 6 bases and J by 8 bases, leaving 20 bases between them. CDR3 region: CASTRGVRGEGYTF. CDR3 nucleotide sequence: TGTGCCAGCACCAGAGGGGTCAGGGGCGAAGGCTACACCTTC. Complete variable domain (other parts from reference TRBV5-4 and TRBJ1-2): ETGVTQSPTHLIKTRGQQVTLRCSSQSGHNTVSWYQQALGQGPQFIFQYYREEENGRGNFPPRFSGLQFPNYSSELNVNALELDDSALYLCASTRGVRGEGYTFGSGTRLTVV.

This clone has a single count. This sequence joins TRBV19 and TRBJ1-2, with a tentative D call TRBD1 (6 bases). CDR1 and CDR2 from the germline V gene are LNHDA and SQIVND (reference sequence). The CDR3 has 15 amino acids. Trimming removed 4 bases from V and 0 bases from J, with 12 bases in between. The CDR3 reads CASSTGQYANYGYTF. The CDR3 region has the DNA TGTGCCAGTAGTACCGGACAGTATGCTAACTATGGCTACACCTTC.

The chain employs TRBV25-1 and TRBJ2-5, with 7 nucleotides matching TRBD1. V shed 6 bases, J shed 5 bases, and the junction held 15 bases outside the gene matches. The CDR3 covers 16 residues. CDR1 is MGHDK and CDR2 is SYGVNS in the germline V gene. The CDR3 loop is CASSTRQGTGRETQYF. In DNA form, the CDR3 reads TGTGCCAGCAGCACTCGACAGGGTACGGGGCGGGAGACCCAGTACTTC.

This rearrangement joins TRBV5-8 to TRBJ2-5, with TRBD1 matching over 10 bases. There are 16 residues in the CDR3. The V gene's germline CDR1 is SGHTS and CDR2 YDEGEE. Trimming removed 2 bases from V and 2 bases from J; junction bases left unmatched: 6. The CDR3, as DNA: TGTGCCAGCAGCTTAGGGACAGGGGAACGTCAAGAGACCCAGTACTTC. Amino acid sequence: CASSLGTGERQETQYF. Together with reference TRBV5-8 and TRBJ2-5, the CDR3 gives the full variable domain: EAGVTQSPTHLIKTRGQQATLRCSPISGHTSVYWYQQALGLGLQFLLWYDEGEERNRGNFPPRFSGRQFPNYSSELNVNALELEDSALYLCASSLGTGERQETQYFGPGTRLLVL.

Turning to this clone: Other nucleotide sequences in the sample specify the same CDR3. The CDR3 is CASSLARGSYEQYF. The DNA for the CDR3 is TGCGCCAGCAGCTTGGCTCGCGGATCTTACGAGCAGTACTTC. The chain joins TRBV5-1 to TRBJ2-7; no clear D. This CDR3 is 14 amino acids long. V dropped 0 bases and J dropped 4 bases, with 11 bases sitting between them. In germline, CDR1 is SGHRS, CDR2 YFSETQ.

This chain joins TRBV6-5 and TRBJ1-1, with a weak D call TRBD1 (6 bases). The V and J ends lost 7 bases and 7 bases respectively, with 10 bases between them. The V gene's germline CDR1 is MNHEY and CDR2 SVGAGI. The CDR3 spans 11 residues. The CDR3 bases are TGTGCCAGCATTGGGACACTTGAAGCTTTCTTT. This sequence encodes CASIGTLEAFF.

The V and J genes are TRBV6-5 and TRBJ1-2; possible D gene TRBD1, 6 bases. Germline V gene data show CDR1 as MNHEY and CDR2 as SVGAGI. The CDR3 consists of 14 residues. V lost 4 bases and J lost 4, with 13 bases in between. The CDR3 region is CASSLVQGGYGYTF. CDR3 bases: TGTGCCAGCAGTTTAGTACAGGGTGGCTATGGCTACACCTTC.

This chain joins TRBV9 and TRBJ1-1; tentatively, D is TRBD1 (5 bases). V lost 3 bases, J lost 6 bases, and 12 bases lay in between. The V gene's germline CDR1 is SGDLS and CDR2 YYNGEE. CDR3 size: 13 residues. The CDR3 nucleotides are TGTGCCAGCAGCGCAGGGTGGGGGGCTGAAGCTTTCTTT. Its translation: CASSAGWGAEAFF.

The V call is TRBV10-3, the J call TRBJ1-5, with D unresolved. Germline CDR1 and CDR2: ENHRY and SYGVKD. V was trimmed by 5 bases and J by 4 bases, leaving 6 bases between them. This CDR3 is 12 amino acids long. CDR3 DNA sequence: TGTGCCATCAGTCAGCGAAATCAGCCCCAGCATTTT. Its translation: CAISQRNQPQHF.

The chain combines TRBV7-9 with TRBJ2-2, with D unresolved. The CDR3 is made up of 12 amino acids. CDR1 and CDR2 (germline): SEHNR, FQNEAQ (reference sequence). V was cut by 1 base and J by 6 bases, with 3 bases left in between. The CDR3: CASSLGAGELFF. The CDR3 DNA is TGTGCCAGCAGCTTAGGCGCCGGGGAGCTGTTTTTT.

The V call is TRBV6-5, the J call TRBJ2-3; D gene unclear. In germline, CDR1 is MNHEY, CDR2 SVGAGI. The CDR3 has 14 amino acids. V was trimmed by 0 bases and J by 3 bases, leaving 7 bases between them. The CDR3 loop reads CASSYSQTTDTQYF. The DNA of the CDR3 is TGTGCCAGCAGTTACTCGCAGACTACAGATACGCAGTATTTT.